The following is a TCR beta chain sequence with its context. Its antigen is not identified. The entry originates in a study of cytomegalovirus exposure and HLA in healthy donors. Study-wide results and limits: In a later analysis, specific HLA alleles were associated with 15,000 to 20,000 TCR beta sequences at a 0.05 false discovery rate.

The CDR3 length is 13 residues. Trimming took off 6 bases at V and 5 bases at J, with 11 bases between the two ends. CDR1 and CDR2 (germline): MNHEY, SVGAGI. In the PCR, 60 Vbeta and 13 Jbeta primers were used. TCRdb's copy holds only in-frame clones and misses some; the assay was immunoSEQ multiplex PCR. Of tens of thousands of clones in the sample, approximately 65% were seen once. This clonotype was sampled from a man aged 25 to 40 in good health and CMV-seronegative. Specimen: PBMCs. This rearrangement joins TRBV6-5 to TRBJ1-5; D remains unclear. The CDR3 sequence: CASSRRGDQPQHF. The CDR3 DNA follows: TGTGCCAGCAGCCGCCGGGGAGATCAGCCCCAGCATTTT.